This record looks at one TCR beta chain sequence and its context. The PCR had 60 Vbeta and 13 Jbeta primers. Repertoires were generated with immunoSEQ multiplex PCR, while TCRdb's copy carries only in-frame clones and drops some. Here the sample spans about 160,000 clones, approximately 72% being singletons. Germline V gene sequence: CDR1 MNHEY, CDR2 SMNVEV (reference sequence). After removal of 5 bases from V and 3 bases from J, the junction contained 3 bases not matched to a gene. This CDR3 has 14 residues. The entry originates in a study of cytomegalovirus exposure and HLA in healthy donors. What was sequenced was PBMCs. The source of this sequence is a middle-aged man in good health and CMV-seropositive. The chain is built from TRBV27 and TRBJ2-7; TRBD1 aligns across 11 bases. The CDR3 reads CASSRTGGIYEQYF. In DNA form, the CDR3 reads TGTGCCAGCAGTCGGACAGGGGGCATCTACGAGCAGTACTTC.